The source of this T cell receptor beta chain is a study of regulatory T cells in long-lasting Graves disease. About the research overall: Graves' disease counted as persistent after over 5 years of antithyroid drugs with positive TSH receptor antibodies.

Relying on iRepertoire HTBI primers and Arm-PCR of CDR3 regions, the team built TCR beta libraries. As processed by the authors: Detected in the samples were approximately 58 TRBV and about 15 TRBJ segments. In TCRdb, the multiplex PCR reads were re-called with MiXCR into one record per CDR3 protein. The V and J calls were determined by TCRdb, not by the authors. The table records hundreds of thousands of distinct CDR3 sequences, around a fifth of them present only once. Trimming removed 5 bases at V and 1 base at J, with 20 bases between. Germline CDR1 is SEHNR and CDR2 is FQNEAQ (reference sequence). The length of the CDR3 is 18 residues. Notes on this clonotype: Its antigen is still unknown.

Findings of the study overall: Repertoires from persistent disease leaned toward TRBV28, TRBJ1-2 and TRBJ2-5.

Time point meaning: persistent/refractory GD, antithyroid drugs over 5 years with positive TRAb. RNA isolated from PBMCs was used to make the TCR library. In Xi'an, China, an endocrinology department was the source of patients. The source was peripheral blood mononuclear cells (PBMCs), collected when the disease was refractory, from a patient treated with antithyroid drugs. The receptor was derived from a female donor with Graves disease. The V and J genes are TRBV7-9 and TRBJ2-2; D is tentatively TRBD1 or TRBD2 (5 bases each). CDR3 residues: CASSPGSRADKNTGELFF. In DNA, the CDR3 is TGTGCCAGCAGCCCAGGTTCAAGAGCGGACAAGAACACCGGGGAGCTGTTTTTT.